Presented here are 29 T cell receptor beta chains from one specimen sequenced in a study of T cell repertoires in cytomegalovirus infection. Each CDR3 protein gets one entry after TCRdb re-called the reads with MiXCR. This table holds about 260,000 distinct CDR3 sequences, 8% to 9.5% found once. Material for sequencing was PBMCs. Receptors originate from a human donor in good health (CMV status not recorded). Some clones in this sample may be carry-over from other donors' samples.

This clonotype was recorded many times. J is TRBJ1-1 and V is TRBV5-5, with 7 bases identical to TRBD1. Germline V gene data show CDR1 as SGHKS and CDR2 as YYEKEE (reference sequence). The ends lost 2 bases at V and 6 bases at J; junction bases unmatched: 4. The CDR3 sequence is 13 residues long. Here the CDR3 reads CASSFIGTAEAFF. The DNA of the CDR3 is TGTGCCAGCAGCTTTATTGGGACAGCTGAAGCTTTCTTT.

This clonotype showed up many times. The chain employs TRBV6-2 or TRBV6-3 and TRBJ2-7, with 10 bases matching TRBD2. V was pared by 5 bases and J by 6 bases, with 7 bases of the junction left unmatched. The germline CDR1 and CDR2 sequences are MNHEY and SVGEGT. CDR3 size: 14 residues. CDR3 sequence: CASSPSGSVREQYF. DNA for the CDR3: TGTGCCAGCAGTCCTAGCGGGAGTGTCCGCGAGCAGTACTTC.

The chain links TRBV2 to TRBJ1-2, with D possibly being TRBD1 (6 bases). V lost 4 bases, J lost 5 bases, and 11 bases lay in between. Germline loops: CDR1 SNHLY, CDR2 FYNNEI. This CDR3 spans 13 amino acids. The CDR3 loop reads CASSAPTGYGYTF. The CDR3 coding sequence is TGTGCCAGCAGTGCCCCGACAGGTTATGGCTACACCTTC. Looking up the rest from reference TRBV2 and TRBJ1-2 gives the full variable domain: EPEVTQTPSHQVTQMGQEVILRCVPISNHLYFYWYRQILGQKVEFLVSFYNNEISEKSEIFDDQFSVERPDGSNFTLKIRSTKLEDSAMYFCASSAPTGYGYTFGSGTRLTVV.

Many counts were recorded for this clonotype. The genes are TRBV7-2 and TRBJ2-3, with 7 bases identical to TRBD1. Germline V gene lookup returns CDR1 SGHTA and CDR2 FQGNSA. CDR3 size: 13 residues. Losses at the gene ends were 5 bases for V and 6 bases for J; bases not matched to a gene: 5. Here the CDR3 DNA reads TGTGCCAGCAGCCGGGACAGATCGGATACGCAGTATTTT. Residues: CASSRDRSDTQYF.

This clonotype was detected a few times. This chain joins TRBV27 and TRBJ2-7; TRBD2 might be the D (6 bases). The germline V gene has CDR1 MNHEY and CDR2 SMNVEV (reference sequence). V was cut by 8 bases and J by 6 bases, with 23 bases left in between. The CDR3 covers 15 residues. CDR3 DNA sequence: TGTGCCAGCTCTGGCGTCGGAGGGCCGAAGGTCGAGCAGTACTTC. Its protein product is CASSGVGGPKVEQYF.

This clonotype was detected many times. The V and J genes are TRBV12-3 or TRBV12-4 and TRBJ2-1; D is possibly TRBD1 (5 bases). V dropped 5 bases and J dropped 8 bases, with 10 bases sitting between them. The CDR3 loop spans 12 amino acids. The CDR3 sequence: CASSIEGDEQFF. As DNA, the CDR3 is TGTGCCAGCAGTATAGAAGGGGATGAGCAGTTCTTC.

The chain employs TRBV5-1 and TRBJ2-7; D not resolved. Germline V lookup: CDR1 SGHRS, CDR2 YFSETQ. This CDR3 contains 13 residues. The ends were cut back, 4 bases at V and 7 bases at J, with 15 bases in the middle. The CDR3 protein is CASSPAHYLEQYF. CDR3 DNA sequence: TGCGCCAGCAGCCCGGCCCACTACTTGGAGCAGTACTTC.

Ten or more counts support this clonotype. This chain connects TRBV6-2 or TRBV6-3 to TRBJ2-7; a possible D gene is TRBD1 (6 bases). V lost 0 bases and J lost 2, with 17 bases in between. The CDR3 sequence is 17 residues long. Germline loops: CDR1 MNHEY, CDR2 SVGEGT. CDR3 nucleotide sequence: TGTGCCAGCAGTTACTCGATGGGGCCAGACAGGACCTACGAGCAGTACTTC. Translated, it gives CASSYSMGPDRTYEQYF.

This clonotype was observed a few times. The chain couples TRBV20-1 to TRBJ1-6; no firm D call. Trimming took off 3 bases at V and 0 bases at J, with 12 bases between the two ends. The CDR3 has 16 amino acids. The germline V gene has CDR1 DFQATT and CDR2 SNEGSKA (reference sequence). The CDR3 DNA reads as TGCAGTGCTAGGAGGGCCGGATCCTCCTATAATTCACCCCTCCACTTT. Amino acid sequence: CSARRAGSSYNSPLHF.

This clonotype occurred many times. The rearrangement uses TRBV20-1 and TRBJ1-5; D is undetermined. The length of the CDR3 is 16 residues. Trimming removed 3 bases from V and 2 bases from J, with 17 bases in between. From germline, CDR1 is DFQATT and CDR2 SNEGSKA (reference sequence). For the CDR3, the DNA is TGCAGTGCTAGGTTCAGCACACCCAACGGCAATCAGCCCCAGCATTTT. Translation: CSARFSTPNGNQPQHF.

The sample holds many counts of this clonotype. The CDR3 DNA reads TGTGCCAGCAGCGCCCGGACGGATAAAAACATTCAGTACTTC. Amino acid sequence: CASSARTDKNIQYF. The genes are TRBV11-3 and TRBJ2-4; D remains unclear. Germline-derived CDR1 and CDR2 are SGHNT and YENEEA. This CDR3 comprises 14 residues. The V and J ends lost 5 bases and 4 bases respectively, with 12 bases between them.

This clonotype was counted many times. V usage is TRBV10-3 and J usage is TRBJ2-7; D is possibly TRBD2 (5 bases). Germline CDR1 ENHRY, CDR2 SYGVKD. The CDR3 has 12 amino acids. Trimming removed 5 bases at V and 0 bases at J, with 5 bases between. The CDR3 DNA reads as TGTGCCATCAGTACTAGCTCCTACGAGCAGTACTTC. Encoded protein: CAISTSSYEQYF.

There are many counts of this clonotype. The CDR3 loop reads CASSSTAATNEKLFF. CDR3 sequence (DNA): TGTGCCAGCAGTTCAACAGCGGCAACTAATGAAAAACTGTTTTTT. J is TRBJ1-4 and V is TRBV12-3 or TRBV12-4; no clear D gene. V gave up 4 bases and J gave up 0 bases, with 9 bases separating them. This CDR3 comprises 15 residues.

The V call is TRBV5-1, the J call TRBJ1-3, with 7 nucleotides matching TRBD1. This CDR3 has 16 residues. Germline V gene lookup returns CDR1 SGHRS and CDR2 YFSETQ. V shed 7 bases, J shed 2 bases, and the junction held 12 bases outside the gene matches. CDR3 in DNA: TGCGCCAGCTCCCAACCCACAGGGGCTACTGGAAACACCATATATTTT. Translating it yields CASSQPTGATGNTIYF.

The chain employs TRBV19 and TRBJ2-1; the match to TRBD2 covers 11 bases. J gave up 8 bases and V 6 bases, and 9 bases lay outside the gene matches. Germline CDR1 is LNHDA and CDR2 is SQIVND (reference sequence). The CDR3 extends over 15 amino acids. CDR3 amino acids: CASSVGGLAAHEQFF. The CDR3 bases are TGTGCCAGTAGCGTGGGGGGACTAGCGGCCCATGAGCAGTTCTTC.

CDR3 sequence reads: CASSQEEGESYEQYF. The CDR3 nucleotides are TGCGCCAGCAGCCAAGAGGAAGGGGAATCCTACGAGCAGTACTTC. The chain is built from TRBV4-1 and TRBJ2-7, with D possibly TRBD1 on 5 matching bases. The CDR3 sequence is 15 residues long. The V gene lost 0 bases and the J gene lost 1 base, with 10 bases spanning the gap. Germline V CDR1 and CDR2: MGHRA, YSYEKL.

This clonotype came up a few times. The chain couples TRBV11-2 to TRBJ2-3; perhaps D is TRBD1 or TRBD2 (5 bases each). This CDR3 region has 16 residues. The ends were cut back, 5 bases at V and 4 bases at J, with 19 bases in the middle. In germline, CDR1 is SGHAT, CDR2 FQNNGV. The CDR3 loop reads CASSLNTGAEPDTQYF. For the CDR3, the DNA is TGTGCCAGCAGCCTGAACACCGGGGCCGAACCAGATACGCAGTATTTT.

This chain connects TRBV29-1 to TRBJ2-3, with 8 bases matching TRBD1. Germline V gives CDR1 SQVTM, CDR2 ANQGSEA. The CDR3 loop spans 14 amino acids. Trimming took 7 bases from V and 0 from J; bases not matched to a gene: 6. CDR3 sequence reads: CSARTGISTDTQYF. The CDR3 region has the DNA TGCAGCGCGCGGACAGGGATTAGCACAGATACGCAGTATTTT.

This clonotype has ten or more counts. The chain is built from TRBV7-2 and TRBJ1-6; D is possibly TRBD1 (5 bases). V shed 5 bases and J shed 7 bases, with 12 bases lying between them. CDR1 is SGHTA and CDR2 is FQGNSA in the germline V gene. The CDR3 sequence is 14 residues long. The CDR3 coding sequence is TGTGCCAGCAGCCAACAGGTGACGAATTCACCCCTCCACTTT. Its protein is CASSQQVTNSPLHF.

This clonotype came up a few times. The chain uses TRBV11-2 and TRBJ1-2, with D tentatively TRBD1 (6 bases). The CDR3 has 15 amino acids. The germline gives CDR1 SGHAT, CDR2 FQNNGV. The germline V and J ends were trimmed by 1 base and 0 bases, with 9 bases remaining between them. DNA for the CDR3: TGTGCCAGCAGCTTAGTGGAGGGGGCTAACTATGGCTACACCTTC. Protein: CASSLVEGANYGYTF.

The table lists this clonotype with many counts. The rearrangement joins TRBV7-2 to TRBJ1-1; D not certain. This CDR3 comprises 14 residues. Between the trimmed V and J ends, which lost 5 bases and 1 base, there was a span of 11 bases. From germline, CDR1 is SGHTA and CDR2 FQGNSA. CDR3 amino acids: CASSRQAKNTEAFF. Written as DNA, the CDR3 is TGTGCCAGCAGCCGCCAGGCGAAGAACACTGAAGCTTTCTTT.

This clonotype was recorded many times. The chain employs TRBV7-2 and TRBJ2-1; possible D gene TRBD1, 5 bases. Trimming cost V 3 bases and J 2 bases, with 11 bases left between them. The CDR3 loop spans 15 amino acids. Per the germline V gene, CDR1 is SGHTA and CDR2 is FQGNSA. The CDR3 is CASSFSRAPYNEQFF. The CDR3 DNA sequence: TGTGCCAGCAGCTTTTCCAGGGCCCCCTACAATGAGCAGTTCTTC.

The chain is built from TRBV6-6 and TRBJ1-4, with D unresolved. The CDR3 runs to 14 residues. Germline lookup yields CDR1 MNHNY and CDR2 SVGAGI (reference sequence). Trimming stripped 6 bases from V and 0 bases from J, with 8 bases between. CDR3 sequence reads: CASRDLATNEKLFF. The CDR3 DNA follows: TGTGCCAGCAGAGACCTTGCAACTAATGAAAAACTGTTTTTT.

This clonotype was detected many times. The chain carries TRBV11-3 and TRBJ1-6; no reliable D call. From germline, CDR1 is SGHNT and CDR2 YENEEA. With 4 bases removed from V and 7 bases from J, the gap between germline ends came to 8 bases. The CDR3 sequence is 13 residues long. CDR3 sequence: CASSWKGNSPLHF. The DNA for the CDR3 is TGTGCCAGCAGCTGGAAAGGAAATTCACCCCTCCACTTT.

This CDR3 reads CASSQDGFRTVYGYTF. CDR3 sequence (DNA): TGCGCCAGCAGCCAAGACGGTTTCCGGACAGTCTATGGCTACACCTTC. The V and J genes are TRBV4-3 and TRBJ1-2; D is possibly TRBD1 (6 bases). Deletions cut 0 bases from V and 4 bases from J, with 15 bases between. Germline assignment: CDR1 LGHNA and CDR2 YSLEER. The CDR3 extends over 16 amino acids.

This clonotype was found many times. The chain employs TRBV7-2 and TRBJ2-6; D remains unclear. This CDR3 has 14 amino acids. V lost 0 bases and J lost 4, with 4 bases in between. Germline lookup yields CDR1 SGHTA and CDR2 FQGNSA. This chain's CDR3 is CASSLARGANVLTF. The CDR3 bases are TGTGCCAGCAGCTTAGCGAGGGGGGCCAACGTCCTGACTTTC.

This clonotype was counted at least ten times. CDR3 loop: CATSDWTGAHGTQYF. For the CDR3, the DNA is TGTGCCACCAGTGATTGGACAGGGGCTCACGGTACGCAGTATTTT. The chain couples TRBV24-1 to TRBJ2-3; 9 nucleotides match TRBD1. The germline gives CDR1 KGHDR, CDR2 SFDVKD. CDR3 length: 15 residues. V lost 2 bases, J lost 8 bases, and 7 bases stayed unmatched.

The J gene is TRBJ2-1, the V gene TRBV7-2; D is ambiguous. The germline V gene encodes CDR1 SGHTA and CDR2 FQGNSA. V was cut by 5 bases and J by 0 bases, with 14 bases left in between. This CDR3 contains 16 residues. For the CDR3, the DNA is TGTGCCAGCAGCCTGGGATCTTCGAGCTCCTACAATGAGCAGTTCTTC. This gives the protein CASSLGSSSSYNEQFF.

This clonotype was counted many times. This chain links TRBV4-3 with TRBJ2-3; D gene uncertain. CDR1 LGHNA and CDR2 YSLEER come from the germline V gene. The CDR3 contains 16 residues. Trimming stripped 4 bases from V and 4 bases from J, with 18 bases between. This CDR3 is CASSPNSGGRADTQYF. DNA of the CDR3: TGCGCCAGCAGCCCTAACAGTGGTGGTCGGGCAGATACGCAGTATTTT.